This entry lists 28 T cell receptor beta chains sequenced from one sample in a study of cytomegalovirus exposure and HLA in healthy donors. The PCR was carried out with 60 Vbeta primers and 13 Jbeta primers. The method was immunoSEQ multiplex PCR; TCRdb's version includes in-frame clones alone and lacks a portion of them. Of roughly 200,000 clones detected, approximately 87% appear once; the ten largest clones hold roughly 1.3%. Material: PBMCs. The receptors were gathered from a man aged 25-45 years in good health and CMV-seronegative.

The sample holds a few counts of this clone. The chain has TRBV6-5 and TRBJ1-5, with D hard to call. V gave up 8 bases and J gave up 2 bases, with 16 bases separating them. The CDR3 has 15 residues. Germline V lookup: CDR1 MNHEY, CDR2 SVGAGI. In DNA form, the CDR3 reads TGTGCCAGCGGTAGGAGGATCGAAGGCAATCAGCCCCAGCATTTT. As protein: CASGRRIEGNQPQHF.

V usage is TRBV27 and J usage is TRBJ2-5; TRBD2 matches at 13 bases. CDR1 is MNHEY, CDR2 SMNVEV, per germline (reference sequence). J gave up 6 bases and V 5 bases, and 9 bases lay outside the gene matches. The CDR3 runs 16 residues. The CDR3 spells CASSPLAGGVSKTQYF. CDR3 nucleotides: TGTGCCAGCAGTCCACTAGCGGGAGGGGTTTCGAAGACCCAGTACTTC.

This chain connects TRBV28 to TRBJ1-1; 9 bases fit TRBD1. Per the germline V gene, CDR1 is MDHEN and CDR2 is SYDVKM. V gave up 5 bases and J gave up 13 bases; unmatched junction bases: 17. The CDR3 length is 15 residues. The CDR3 DNA follows: TGTGCCAGCAGTCCCCAAAACCCGGGACAGGGTAGGAGTTTCTTT. This codes for CASSPQNPGQGRSFF.

The chain carries TRBV5-6 and TRBJ2-7; no clear D. CDR1 SGHDT and CDR2 YYEEEE come from the germline V gene. V was pared by 1 base and J by 5 bases, with 10 bases between. The CDR3 is 13 amino acids. CDR3 nucleotide sequence: TGTGCCAGCAGCTTGAACAGATGGAACGAGCAGTACTTC. Amino acid sequence: CASSLNRWNEQYF.

The genes are TRBV5-1 and TRBJ1-3, with D perhaps matching TRBD1 (6 bases). V was clipped by 5 bases and J by 4 bases, with 16 bases between them. The germline V gene has CDR1 SGHRS and CDR2 YFSETQ. The CDR3 runs 15 residues. In DNA, the CDR3 is TGCGCCAGCAGTGGGCAAACAGGGTCCGGAAACACCATATATTTT. It specifies CASSGQTGSGNTIYF.

The chain combines TRBV6-1 with TRBJ1-2; perhaps TRBD1 as D (5 bases). V shed 2 bases and J shed 8 bases, with 15 bases lying between them. This CDR3 is built from 14 residues. Germline V gene sequence: CDR1 MNHNS, CDR2 SASEGT. The CDR3 loop is CASSESGGVEGYTF. Written as DNA, the CDR3 is TGTGCCAGCAGTGAATCTGGAGGGGTGGAGGGCTACACCTTC.

The rearrangement joins TRBV5-1 to TRBJ2-7; D not resolved. Trimming removed 0 bases at V and 2 bases at J, with 9 bases between. This CDR3 has 14 amino acids. Germline V gene lookup returns CDR1 SGHRS and CDR2 YFSETQ. The CDR3 loop is CASSLDVSTYEQYF. In DNA form, the CDR3 reads TGCGCCAGCAGCTTGGACGTCTCTACCTACGAGCAGTACTTC.

The chain links TRBV6-1 to TRBJ2-3; D is possibly TRBD2 (6 bases). V lost 2 bases to trimming and J lost 1 base, with 13 bases between them. This CDR3 contains 16 residues. Germline V gene sequence: CDR1 MNHNS, CDR2 SASEGT. The CDR3 loop is CASSEFQRRGTDTQYF. The CDR3 DNA reads as TGTGCCAGCAGTGAATTCCAGCGGAGGGGCACAGATACGCAGTATTTT.

The chain joins TRBV5-1 to TRBJ2-5; 7 nucleotides line up with TRBD1. CDR3 size: 14 residues. With 4 bases clipped from V and 4 bases from J, the junction kept 7 bases outside the gene matches. Germline V gene data show CDR1 as SGHRS and CDR2 as YFSETQ. The CDR3 DNA reads TGCGCCAGCAGCATGGACGGGGACAGAGAGACCCAGTACTTC. It encodes CASSMDGDRETQYF.

The V gene is TRBV5-1, the J gene TRBJ2-5; possibly TRBD2 for D (6 bases). V lost 0 bases and J 5 bases, leaving 14 bases between the germline ends. The CDR3 is 15 residues long. Germline lookup yields CDR1 SGHRS and CDR2 YFSETQ. The CDR3 DNA sequence: TGCGCCAGCAGCTTGGTTGGCGTGGGGAGGGAGACCCAGTACTTC. Residues: CASSLVGVGRETQYF.

V gene TRBV5-6 combines with J gene TRBJ1-1; no firm D call. The CDR3 consists of 15 residues. Per the germline V gene, CDR1 is SGHDT and CDR2 is YYEEEE. The ends were cut back, 0 bases at V and 11 bases at J, with 20 bases in the middle. The CDR3 nucleotides are TGTGCCAGCAGCTTGGTTCGGACTATCTTGCTTTCGGCTTTCTTT. Translated, it gives CASSLVRTILLSAFF.

The gene calls are TRBV5-6 and TRBJ1-2, with D perhaps matching TRBD1 (6 bases). The V gene lost 3 bases and the J gene lost 2 bases, with 17 bases spanning the gap. Germline assignment: CDR1 SGHDT and CDR2 YYEEEE. This CDR3 has 16 amino acids. The CDR3 is CASSYLDRQENYGYTF. CDR3 sequence (DNA): TGTGCCAGCAGCTATTTGGACAGACAAGAAAACTATGGCTACACCTTC.

The rearrangement uses TRBV11-1 and TRBJ2-7; D remains unclear. There are 15 residues in the CDR3. V was cut by 5 bases and J by 1 base, with 15 bases left in between. In germline, CDR1 is SGHAT, CDR2 FQDESV (reference sequence). Here the CDR3 reads CASSTHTDGSYEQYF. CDR3 nucleotides: TGTGCCAGCAGCACTCACACTGACGGGTCCTACGAGCAGTACTTC.

This rearrangement joins TRBV28 to TRBJ2-1; 8 nucleotides agree with TRBD2. The junction had 6 bases not matched to a gene; V was cut back by 8 bases and J by 3 bases. This CDR3 comprises 14 residues. CDR1 is MDHEN, CDR2 SYDVKM, per germline. The CDR3 bases are TGTGCCAGCCGGGGGGGTCTGAACTACAATGAGCAGTTCTTC. This codes for CASRGGLNYNEQFF.

J is TRBJ2-3 and V is TRBV27; D is unresolved. The V end was cut by 6 bases, the J end by 2 bases, with 3 bases between. CDR1 MNHEY and CDR2 SMNVEV come from the germline V gene (reference sequence). CDR3 length: 11 amino acids. CDR3 sequence: CASRHTDTQYF. The CDR3 nucleotides read TGTGCCAGCAGACACACAGATACGCAGTATTTT.

CDR3 loop: CASSLNERSGSSYNEQFF. CDR3 sequence (DNA): TGTGCCAGCAGCTTAAACGAGCGGAGCGGGAGCTCCTACAATGAGCAGTTCTTC. The chain joins TRBV7-6 to TRBJ2-1; 8 bases map to TRBD2. The CDR3 has 18 residues. Trimming at V came to 2 bases and at J to 0 bases, leaving 9 bases not matched to a gene. From germline, CDR1 is SGHVS and CDR2 FNYEAQ.

The V gene is TRBV13, the J gene TRBJ2-3, with D maybe TRBD2 (7 bases). Germline CDR1 reads PRHDT; CDR2 reads FYEKMQ (reference sequence). The CDR3 has 15 residues. Trimming removed 4 bases from V and 0 bases from J, with 11 bases in between. The CDR3 loop reads CASSSGGASTDTQYF. The CDR3 nucleotides read TGTGCCAGCAGCTCTGGGGGGGCCAGCACAGATACGCAGTATTTT.

The V gene is TRBV18, the J gene TRBJ1-1, with D perhaps matching TRBD1 (6 bases). The CDR3 extends over 14 amino acids. Between the trimmed V and J ends, which lost 4 bases and 5 bases, there was a span of 14 bases. CDR1 is KGHSH and CDR2 is LQKENI in the germline V gene. CDR3 DNA: TGTGCCAGCTCACGGGACACCCAAACTACTGAAGCTTTCTTT. Its protein is CASSRDTQTTEAFF.

This chain links TRBV5-6 with TRBJ1-4, with TRBD1 as a possible D gene (6 bases). This CDR3 has 15 residues. CDR1 SGHDT and CDR2 YYEEEE come from the germline V gene. The V end lost 0 bases, the J end lost 3 bases, and 9 bases lay between the germline ends. Written as DNA, the CDR3 is TGTGCCAGCAGCTTGGGCGGGGGGCCTAATGAAAAACTGTTTTTT. Translating it yields CASSLGGGPNEKLFF.

This rearrangement joins TRBV28 to TRBJ2-7; D perhaps matches TRBD2 (6 bases). Germline loops: CDR1 MDHEN, CDR2 SYDVKM. Trimming pared 6 bases from V and 3 bases from J, leaving 15 bases between. This CDR3 is built from 14 residues. The CDR3 reads CASSHFGGNYEQYF. The DNA of the CDR3 is TGTGCCAGCAGCCACTTCGGCGGGAACTACGAGCAGTACTTC.

V and J are TRBV11-3 and TRBJ2-1; D is ambiguous. There are 12 residues in the CDR3. Trimming stripped 1 base from V and 8 bases from J, with 6 bases between. Germline-derived CDR1 and CDR2 are SGHNT and YENEEA. CDR3 coding DNA: TGTGCCAGCAGCTTAGTTGGCTATGAGCAGTTCTTC. It specifies CASSLVGYEQFF.

The V call is TRBV15, the J call TRBJ1-1, with a weak D call TRBD1 (6 bases). The CDR3 contains 16 residues. Per the germline V gene, CDR1 is LNHNV and CDR2 is YYDKDF (reference sequence). The germline V and J ends were trimmed by 1 base and 4 bases, with 16 bases remaining between them. The CDR3 sequence is CATSRGGQGLSTEAFF. The CDR3 DNA sequence: TGTGCCACCAGCAGAGGTGGTCAGGGGCTGAGCACTGAAGCTTTCTTT.

This chain uses TRBV15 with TRBJ2-1, with 10 positions matching TRBD1. Germline V gene sequence: CDR1 LNHNV, CDR2 YYDKDF (reference sequence). V shed 0 bases and J 2 bases; nucleotides not matched to a gene: 7. This CDR3 comprises 18 residues. CDR3 region: CATSRDVRTGGPYNEQFF. In nucleotides, the CDR3 is TGTGCCACCAGCAGAGATGTGAGGACAGGGGGACCCTACAATGAGCAGTTCTTC.

The rearrangement uses TRBV27 and TRBJ2-1, with D maybe TRBD2 (7 bases). The V end lost 6 bases, the J end lost 7 bases, and 19 bases lay between the germline ends. Per germline, CDR1 MNHEY and CDR2 SMNVEV (reference sequence). CDR3 length: 15 residues. In nucleotides, the CDR3 is TGTGCCAGCAGAAACCCGGGGGGCACGAGGAATGAGCAGTTCTTC. Translated, it gives CASRNPGGTRNEQFF.

CDR3 amino acids: CASSYSTGDQETQYF. The CDR3 DNA reads as TGTGCCAGCAGTTACTCGACAGGGGATCAAGAGACCCAGTACTTC. V is TRBV6-5 and J is TRBJ2-5; 8 nucleotides align to TRBD1. V was pared by 0 bases and J by 2 bases, with 2 bases of the junction left unmatched. CDR3 length: 15 residues. Germline CDR1 reads MNHEY; CDR2 reads SVGAGI.

This clone was counted between two and nine times. The chain is built from TRBV19 and TRBJ1-1; no clear D. With 2 bases removed from V and 1 base from J, the gap between germline ends came to 5 bases. The length of the CDR3 is 13 residues. The germline V gene encodes CDR1 LNHDA and CDR2 SQIVND (reference sequence). CDR3 residues: CASSIYWNTEAFF. CDR3 DNA: TGTGCCAGTAGTATATATTGGAACACTGAAGCTTTCTTT.

This clone was detected only a few times. The chain couples TRBV4-1 to TRBJ2-7; 9 bases match TRBD1. Germline trimming cut 3 bases from V and 1 base from J; bases unmatched to any gene: 4. Germline V gene data show CDR1 as MGHRA and CDR2 as YSYEKL. The CDR3 has 15 amino acids. CDR3 sequence: CASSQGQGGSYEQYF. In nucleotides, the CDR3 is TGCGCCAGCAGCCAGGGACAGGGCGGTTCCTACGAGCAGTACTTC.

The genes are TRBV7-2 and TRBJ2-1, with TRBD2 matching 8 bases. CDR1 is SGHTA and CDR2 is FQGNSA in the germline V gene. The CDR3 loop spans 14 amino acids. V gave up 8 bases and J gave up 8 bases; unmatched junction bases: 11. CDR3 sequence reads: CASHGGGRTYEQFF. CDR3 nucleotides: TGTGCCAGCCACGGCGGGGGGCGCACGTATGAGCAGTTCTTC.